This T cell receptor (beta chain) is drawn from a study of blood T cell repertoires in COVID-19. Trimming shortened V by 7 bases and J by 4 bases, and 14 bases separated the two germline ends. CDR3 length: 14 residues. In germline, CDR1 is LNHNV, CDR2 YYDKDF (reference sequence). As processed by the authors: Amplification with reference gene primers provided the estimates of nucleated cell counts. The method was immunoSEQ multiplex PCR; TCRdb's version includes in-frame clones alone and lacks a portion of them. D and trimming were read from the DNA, whereas the V and J calls and clone size are those reported in that table. Of a few hundred thousand clones listed, approximately 81% are singletons.

The sequenced material came from peripheral blood. J is TRBJ1-5 and V is TRBV15; a possible D gene is TRBD1 (5 bases). The sequence came from a woman aged 18-29 years with acute or convalescent COVID-19. CDR3 DNA sequence: TGTGCCACCACCCAGCGGGGCGGAAATCAGCCCCAGCATTTT. Translated: CATTQRGGNQPQHF.